Below, one T cell receptor (beta chain) is given with its context. Its antigen is unknown. Relative to the germline gene, one junction end is altered; a read error may explain this. The sample originates from a study of breast tumors, draining lymph nodes, adjacent tissues. Overall study results and limits: Tumor TCR diversity was below lymph nodes but above nontumor tissue. The lymph node origin of tumor T cells was framed as consistent with a hypothesis, not demonstrated. Luminal-like breast cancer showed significantly greater tumor-nontumor repertoire similarity than basal-like breast cancer did.

Axillary draining lymph nodes of breast cancer patients supplied the node samples. Via MiXCR, TCRdb re-called the multiplex PCR reads, giving one row per CDR3 protein. Altogether under 350,000 distinct CDR3 sequences are present, roughly 30% being singletons, with the ten largest covering over 0.95%. The specimen sequenced was axillary lymph node tissue. The TCR sequence derives from a female donor with breast cancer. Some clones in this sample may be carry-over from other donors' samples.

The CDR3 DNA reads as TGTGCCAGCAGCCCCAGAGAGGGTGTGGATGGCCACACCTTC. This gives the protein CASSPREGVDGHTF. The chain uses TRBV5-4 and TRBJ1-2; no clear D gene. This CDR3 spans 14 amino acids. In germline, CDR1 is SGHNT, CDR2 YYREEE (reference sequence).